This T cell receptor beta chain was captured by sequencing in a study of CD8+CD57+ T cells in acquired aplastic anemia. Genomic DNA templated the TCR beta VDJ and CDR3 profiling. One entry per CDR3 protein results from TCRdb running MiXCR on the reads. The top ten clones hold 7% to 10% of a sample with roughly 260,000 distinct CDR3 sequences, about 44% of them seen once. The germline V gene has CDR1 DFQATT and CDR2 SNEGSKA (reference sequence). This CDR3 region has 11 residues. The ends were cut back, 7 bases at V and 8 bases at J, with 14 bases in the middle. In patients chosen for sequencing, flow cytometry had shown CD8+CD57+ cell expansion. This clonotype was picked up many times.

The sequencing sample was made of sorted CD4+, CD8+, or CD8+CD57+ T cells (not recorded which) from PBMCs. The sequence derives from a human donor with aplastic anemia. This chain joins TRBV20-1 and TRBJ1-2; possibly TRBD1 for D (6 bases). The CDR3: CSVRGERGYTF. As DNA, the CDR3 is TGCAGTGTTAGGGGGGAACGCGGCTACACCTTC.